This entry lists 17 T cell receptor beta chains sequenced from one sample in a study of regulatory T cells in long-lasting Graves disease. Arm-PCR of CDR3 regions and iRepertoire HTBI primers were the basis on which TCR beta libraries were built. Using its own MiXCR run on the multiplex PCR reads, TCRdb lists one record per CDR3 protein. The sample yields 240,000 or so distinct CDR3 sequences, around 20% seen once. As for time point: newly diagnosed GD, antithyroid drugs for less than 3 months. From PBMCs, RNA was extracted and then used to make the TCR library. Source: peripheral blood mononuclear cells (PBMCs), taken at new diagnosis, from a patient treated with antithyroid drugs. Receptors originate from a female donor with Graves disease.

This clonotype was seen at least ten times. J is TRBJ1-2 and V is TRBV5-1; TRBD1 agrees at 7 bases. Germline trimming cut 4 bases from V and 8 bases from J; bases unmatched to any gene: 8. The CDR3 runs to 13 residues. From germline, CDR1 is SGHRS and CDR2 YFSETQ. Here the CDR3 DNA reads TGCGCCAGCAGCCCCGGGACAGTGCGGGGCTACACCTTC. The encoded protein is CASSPGTVRGYTF.

In its sample, this clonotype was seen many times. The rearrangement joins TRBV5-1 to TRBJ2-2, with 7 positions matching TRBD1. Germline V gives CDR1 SGHRS, CDR2 YFSETQ. The V gene end was trimmed by 3 bases and the J gene end by 6 bases; junction bases not matched to a gene: 8. The CDR3 runs 15 residues. The CDR3 protein is CASSSGQMFAGELFF. CDR3 nucleotides: TGCGCCAGCAGCTCGGGACAGATGTTCGCCGGGGAGCTGTTTTTT.

The J gene is TRBJ2-2, the V gene TRBV7-2; 8 bases fit TRBD1. The germline V gene encodes CDR1 SGHTA and CDR2 FQGNSA. The trim removed 2 bases at V and 5 bases at J, leaving 7 bases unmatched. This CDR3 is 16 amino acids long. CDR3 sequence: CASSLSGRGRTGELFF. The CDR3 DNA reads as TGTGCCAGCAGCTTAAGCGGCAGGGGGCGGACCGGGGAGCTGTTTTTT.

This clonotype was detected many times. The chain carries TRBV6-1 and TRBJ1-5; D is unresolved. Trimming stripped 4 bases from V and 7 bases from J, with 11 bases between. The CDR3 totals 13 residues. Per the germline V gene, CDR1 is MNHNS and CDR2 is SASEGT. The CDR3 DNA reads TGTGCCAGCAGTGGCCGCGGCCAACAGCCCCAGCATTTT. It yields the protein CASSGRGQQPQHF.

As DNA, the CDR3 is TGCAGTGCTGAGACTAGCGGGGAAGGCACAGATACGCAGTATTTT. Translating gives CSAETSGEGTDTQYF. J is TRBJ2-3 and V is TRBV20-1; TRBD2 matches 11 bases. V was clipped by 5 bases and J by 1 base; unmatched bases: 5. CDR3 length: 15 residues. Germline V lookup: CDR1 DFQATT, CDR2 SNEGSKA (reference sequence).

This chain uses TRBV20-1 with TRBJ1-5; TRBD1 might be the D (6 bases). Germline-derived CDR1 and CDR2 are DFQATT and SNEGSKA (reference sequence). Trimming stripped 7 bases from V and 0 bases from J, with 16 bases between. This CDR3 is built from 15 residues. The CDR3 loop is CSVGQQGPSNQPQHF. In DNA, the CDR3 is TGCAGTGTGGGACAACAGGGCCCTAGCAATCAGCCCCAGCATTTT.

Regarding this clonotype: Since a much larger clone is just one base distant, this may be a read error. Since no conserved phenylalanine or tryptophan closes the CDR3, a read error is the likely cause. The chain joins TRBV7-2 to TRBJ2-5; 9 bases align to TRBD2. With the DNA end fitting TRBJ2-1 better, the J assignment may be wrong. The CDR3 totals 15 residues. Germline V gene sequence: CDR1 SGHTA, CDR2 FQGNSA. CDR3 sequence (DNA): TGTGCCAGCAAACTTAGCGGGGGCCGGGGCGATGAGCAGTTCCTC. Its protein product is CASKLSGGRGDEQFL.

In its sample, this clonotype was seen many times. This chain connects TRBV5-1 to TRBJ2-1; 13 positions agree with TRBD2. In germline, CDR1 is SGHRS, CDR2 YFSETQ. After removal of 3 bases from V and 12 bases from J, the junction contained 9 bases not matched to a gene. The CDR3 covers 15 residues. CDR3 DNA sequence: TGCGCCAGCAGCTCCCAACTAGCGGGGGGGCCAGGGCAGTTCTTC. Translating gives CASSSQLAGGPGQFF. Using reference TRBV5-1 and TRBJ2-1 for the parts outside the CDR3, the full variable domain is KAGVTQTPRYLIKTRGQQVTLSCSPISGHRSVSWYQQTPGQGLQFLFEYFSETQRNKGNFPGRFSGRQFSNSRSEMNVSTLELGDSALYLCASSSQLAGGPGQFFGPGTRLTVL.

The chain employs TRBV7-2 and TRBJ2-3; D call uncertain. Germline-derived CDR1 and CDR2 are SGHTA and FQGNSA. The CDR3 is made up of 13 amino acids. V was shortened by 1 base and J by 2 bases, with 4 bases between the two germline ends. The CDR3 DNA is TGTGCCAGCAGCTTAGTCAACACAGATACGCAGTATTTT. It codes for CASSLVNTDTQYF. The entire variable domain, with the rest obtained from reference TRBV7-2 and TRBJ2-3, is as follows: GAGVSQSPSNKVTEKGKDVELRCDPISGHTALYWYRQSLGQGLEFLIYFQGNSAPDKSGLPSDRFSAERTGGSVSTLTIQRTQQEDSAVYLCASSLVNTDTQYFGPGTRLTVL.

This clonotype was seen at least ten times. This chain links TRBV12-3 or TRBV12-4 with TRBJ2-1; D is possibly TRBD1 (6 bases). V gave up 6 bases and J gave up 8 bases, with 14 bases separating them. There are 13 residues in the CDR3. The CDR3 protein is CASRVSRGDEQFF. As DNA, the CDR3 is TGTGCCAGCAGGGTGAGCAGGGGCGATGAGCAGTTCTTC.

This clonotype was observed a handful of times. This chain links TRBV7-6 with TRBJ2-5, with 12 nucleotides matching TRBD2. The junction had 9 bases not matched to a gene; V was cut back by 5 bases and J by 5 bases. The germline CDR1 and CDR2 sequences are SGHVS and FNYEAQ. The CDR3 extends over 16 amino acids. This CDR3 reads CASSPRLAGVRETQYF. The CDR3 nucleotides read TGTGCCAGCAGCCCCCGACTAGCGGGGGTTCGGGAGACCCAGTACTTC.

This clonotype was observed a handful of times. This may stem from a read error, because a much larger clone lies one nucleotide away. The V call is TRBV20-1, the J call TRBJ1-1; 9 bases are a match to TRBD1. CDR1 is DFQATT, CDR2 SNEGSKA, per germline (reference sequence). V trimming: 0 bases; J trimming: 10 bases; junction bases outside the gene matches: 9. The CDR3 runs to 14 residues. CDR3 in amino acids: CSARDNRGRPGAFF. In nucleotides, the CDR3 is TGCAGTGCTAGAGACAACAGGGGGCGGCCTGGAGCTTTCTTT.

This clonotype was counted ten times or more. Possible read error: a much larger clone is one base away. V gene TRBV9 combines with J gene TRBJ2-1, with TRBD2 identical over 13 bases. Germline V lookup: CDR1 SGDLS, CDR2 YYNGEE. The CDR3 spans 15 residues. V lost 4 bases and J lost 4; bases outside the gene matches: 2. The CDR3 here is CASSRGLAGYNEQFF. In DNA form, the CDR3 reads TGTGCCAGCAGCCGGGGACTAGCGGGGTACAATGAGCAGTTCTTC.

The CDR3 here is CASSPRGLRDSNYGYTF. The CDR3 DNA reads as TGCGCCAGCAGCCCAAGGGGGCTCCGAGATTCTAACTATGGCTACACCTTC. The chain is built from TRBV4-1 and TRBJ1-2; 7 nucleotides line up with TRBD1. V was pared by 4 bases and J by 0 bases, with 11 bases of the junction left unmatched. This CDR3 has 17 amino acids. Germline V lookup: CDR1 MGHRA, CDR2 YSYEKL.

This clonotype was counted at least ten times. V gene TRBV29-1 combines with J gene TRBJ2-7; D not certain. Deletions cut 4 bases from V and 0 bases from J, with 7 bases between. The germline V gene has CDR1 SQVTM and CDR2 ANQGSEA. The CDR3 runs to 12 residues. The CDR3 is CSVVTISYEQYF. The CDR3 bases are TGCAGCGTTGTTACTATCTCCTACGAGCAGTACTTC.

This clonotype showed up many times. CDR3 protein: CSARDLAGGPNEQFF. The CDR3 nucleotides read TGCAGTGCTAGAGATTTAGCGGGGGGGCCCAATGAGCAGTTCTTC. The chain uses TRBV20-1 and TRBJ2-1, with 11 positions matching TRBD2. Trimming cost V 0 bases and J 6 bases; bases outside gene matches: 4. CDR3 length: 15 residues. Germline V gene sequence: CDR1 DFQATT, CDR2 SNEGSKA (reference sequence).

This clonotype was recorded many times. Mismatch with germline at one junction end may stem from a read error. The rearrangement joins TRBV7-2 to TRBJ2-3; 8 bases map to TRBD1. Per germline, CDR1 SGHTA and CDR2 FQGNSA. The CDR3 covers 13 residues. CDR3 sequence reads: CASSSERTGLLNF. The DNA for the CDR3 is TGTGCCAGCAGCTCAGAAAGGACAGGGTTGCTAAATTTT.